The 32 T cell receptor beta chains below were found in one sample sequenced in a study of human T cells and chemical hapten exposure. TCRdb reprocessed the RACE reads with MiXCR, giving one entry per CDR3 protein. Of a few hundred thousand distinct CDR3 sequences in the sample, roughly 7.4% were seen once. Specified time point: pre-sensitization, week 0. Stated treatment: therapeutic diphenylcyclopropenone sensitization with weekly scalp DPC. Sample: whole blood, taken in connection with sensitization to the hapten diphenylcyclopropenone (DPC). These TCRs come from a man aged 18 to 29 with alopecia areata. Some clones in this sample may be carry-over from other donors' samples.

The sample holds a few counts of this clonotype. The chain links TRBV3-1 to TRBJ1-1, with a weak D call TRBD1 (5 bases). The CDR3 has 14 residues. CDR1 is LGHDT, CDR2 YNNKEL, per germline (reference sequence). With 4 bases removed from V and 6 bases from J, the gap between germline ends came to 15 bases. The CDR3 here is CASSPGTGRPEAFF. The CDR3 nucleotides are TGTGCCAGCAGCCCGGGGACGGGACGGCCTGAAGCTTTCTTT. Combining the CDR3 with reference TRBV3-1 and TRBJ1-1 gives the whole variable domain DTAVSQTPKYLVTQMGNDKSIKCEQNLGHDTMYWYKQDSKKFLKIMFSYNNKELIINETVPNRFSPKSPDKAHLNLHINSLELGDSAVYFCASSPGTGRPEAFFGQGTRLTVV.

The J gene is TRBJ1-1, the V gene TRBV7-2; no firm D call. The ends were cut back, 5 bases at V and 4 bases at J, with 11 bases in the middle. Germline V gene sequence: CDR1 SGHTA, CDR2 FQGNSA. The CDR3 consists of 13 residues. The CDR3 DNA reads TGTGCCAGCAGCCCCAGGTGGACCACTGAAGCTTTCTTT. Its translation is CASSPRWTTEAFF.

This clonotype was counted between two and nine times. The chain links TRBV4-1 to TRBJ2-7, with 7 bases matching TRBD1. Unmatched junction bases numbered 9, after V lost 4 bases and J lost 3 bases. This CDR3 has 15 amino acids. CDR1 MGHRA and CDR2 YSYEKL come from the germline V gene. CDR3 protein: CASSLPETGFYEQYF. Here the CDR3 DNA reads TGCGCCAGCAGCCTACCCGAGACAGGGTTCTACGAGCAGTACTTC.

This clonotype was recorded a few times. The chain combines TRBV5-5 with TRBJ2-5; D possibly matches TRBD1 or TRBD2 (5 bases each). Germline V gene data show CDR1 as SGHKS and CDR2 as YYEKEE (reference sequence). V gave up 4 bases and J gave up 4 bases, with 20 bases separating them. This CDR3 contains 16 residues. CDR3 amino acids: CASSPWKGRDLETQYF. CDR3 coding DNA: TGTGCCAGCAGCCCCTGGAAGGGACGGGATTTAGAGACCCAGTACTTC. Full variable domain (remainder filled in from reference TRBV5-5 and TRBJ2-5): DAGVTQSPTHLIKTRGQQVTLRCSPISGHKSVSWYQQVLGQGPQFIFQYYEKEERGRGNFPDRFSARQFPNYSSELNVNALLLGDSALYLCASSPWKGRDLETQYFGPGTRLLVL.

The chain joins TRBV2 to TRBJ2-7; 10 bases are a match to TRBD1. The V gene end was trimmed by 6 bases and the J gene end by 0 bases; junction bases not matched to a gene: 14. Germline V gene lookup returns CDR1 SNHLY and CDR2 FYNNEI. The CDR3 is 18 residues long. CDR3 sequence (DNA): TGTGCCAGCAGGACACCGGGACAGGGGAATTCTAGCTCCTACGAGCAGTACTTC. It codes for CASRTPGQGNSSSYEQYF.

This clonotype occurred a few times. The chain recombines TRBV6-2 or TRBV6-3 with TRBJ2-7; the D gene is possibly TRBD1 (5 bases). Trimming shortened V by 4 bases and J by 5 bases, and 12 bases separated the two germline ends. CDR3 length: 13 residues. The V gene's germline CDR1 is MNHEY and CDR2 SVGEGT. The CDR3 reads CASSSRVFHEQYV. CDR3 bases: TGTGCCAGCAGTTCCAGGGTTTTCCACGAGCAGTACGTC.

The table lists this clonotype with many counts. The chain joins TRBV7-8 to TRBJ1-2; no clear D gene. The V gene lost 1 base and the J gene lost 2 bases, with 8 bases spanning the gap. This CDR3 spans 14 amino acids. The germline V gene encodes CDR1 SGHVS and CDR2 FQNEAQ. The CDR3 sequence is CASSLGAANYGYTF. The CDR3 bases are TGTGCCAGCAGCTTAGGGGCGGCAAACTATGGCTACACCTTC.

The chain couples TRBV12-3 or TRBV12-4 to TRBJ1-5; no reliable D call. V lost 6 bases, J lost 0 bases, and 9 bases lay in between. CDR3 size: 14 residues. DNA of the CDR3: TGTGCCAGCAGCTCCGCTGGTAGCAATCAGCCCCAGCATTTT. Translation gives CASSSAGSNQPQHF.

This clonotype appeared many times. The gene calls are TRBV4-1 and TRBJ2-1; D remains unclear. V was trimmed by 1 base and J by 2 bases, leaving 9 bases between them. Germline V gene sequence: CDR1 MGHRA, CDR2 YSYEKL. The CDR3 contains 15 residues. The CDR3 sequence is CASSQGSLTYNEQFF. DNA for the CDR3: TGCGCCAGCAGCCAAGGGTCCCTTACCTACAATGAGCAGTTCTTC.

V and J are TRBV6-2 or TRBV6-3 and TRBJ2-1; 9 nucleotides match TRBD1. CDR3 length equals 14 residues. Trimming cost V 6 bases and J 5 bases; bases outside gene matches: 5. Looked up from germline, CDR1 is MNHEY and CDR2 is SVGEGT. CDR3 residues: CASRSRDRDNEQFF. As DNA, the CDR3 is TGTGCCAGCAGGAGCCGGGACAGGGACAATGAGCAGTTCTTC.

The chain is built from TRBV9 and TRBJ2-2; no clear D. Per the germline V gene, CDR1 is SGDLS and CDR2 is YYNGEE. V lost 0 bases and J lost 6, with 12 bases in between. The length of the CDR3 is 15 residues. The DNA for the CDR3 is TGTGCCAGCAGCGTAGCTATAACATATCCCGGGGAGCTGTTTTTT. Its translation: CASSVAITYPGELFF.

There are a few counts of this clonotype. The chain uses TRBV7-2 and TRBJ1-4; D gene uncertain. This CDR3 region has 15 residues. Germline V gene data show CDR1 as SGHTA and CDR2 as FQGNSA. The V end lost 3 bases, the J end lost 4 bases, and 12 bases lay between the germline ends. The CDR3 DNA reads TGTGCCAGCAGCTTCGGTGGAGGCCGTAATGAAAAACTGTTTTTT. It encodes CASSFGGGRNEKLFF.

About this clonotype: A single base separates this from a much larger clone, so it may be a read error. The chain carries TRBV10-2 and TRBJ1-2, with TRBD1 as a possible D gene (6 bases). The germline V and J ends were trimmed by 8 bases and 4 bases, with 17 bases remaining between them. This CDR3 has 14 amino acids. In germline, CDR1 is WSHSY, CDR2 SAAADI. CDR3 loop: CASHDRSGVYGYTF. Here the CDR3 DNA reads TGCGCCAGCCACGACAGGTCCGGTGTCTATGGCTACACCTTC.

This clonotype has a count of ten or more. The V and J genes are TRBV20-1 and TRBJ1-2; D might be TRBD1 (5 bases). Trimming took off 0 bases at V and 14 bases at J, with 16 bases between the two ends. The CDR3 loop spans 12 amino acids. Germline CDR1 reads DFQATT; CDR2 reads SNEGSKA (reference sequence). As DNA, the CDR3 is TGCAGTGCTAGAGATCGCGTGGCAGGGACGACCTTC. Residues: CSARDRVAGTTF.

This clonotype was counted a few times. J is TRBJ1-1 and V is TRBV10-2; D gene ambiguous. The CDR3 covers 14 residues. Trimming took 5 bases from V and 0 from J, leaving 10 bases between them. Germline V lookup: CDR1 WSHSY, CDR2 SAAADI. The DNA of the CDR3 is TGCGCCAGCAGTAGGGCCTACATGAACACTGAAGCTTTCTTT. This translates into CASSRAYMNTEAFF.

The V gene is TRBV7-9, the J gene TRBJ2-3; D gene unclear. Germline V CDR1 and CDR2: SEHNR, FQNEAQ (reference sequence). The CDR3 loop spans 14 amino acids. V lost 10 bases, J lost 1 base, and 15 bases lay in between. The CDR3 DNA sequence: TGTGCCACCAAACCCCCGATCCGCACAGATACGCAGTATTTT. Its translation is CATKPPIRTDTQYF.

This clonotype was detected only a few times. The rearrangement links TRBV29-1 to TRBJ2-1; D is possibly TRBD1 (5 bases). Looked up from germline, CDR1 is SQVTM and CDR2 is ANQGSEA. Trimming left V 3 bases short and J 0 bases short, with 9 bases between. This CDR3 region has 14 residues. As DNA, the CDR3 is TGCAGCGTTGACAGGGCCTACTCCTACAATGAGCAGTTCTTC. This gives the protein CSVDRAYSYNEQFF.

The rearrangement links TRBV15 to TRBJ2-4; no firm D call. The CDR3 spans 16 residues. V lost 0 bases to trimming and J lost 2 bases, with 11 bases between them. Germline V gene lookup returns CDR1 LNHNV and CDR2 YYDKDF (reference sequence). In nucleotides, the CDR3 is TGTGCCACCAGCAGAGATAGGCCGGGTACCAAAAACATTCAGTACTTC. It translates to CATSRDRPGTKNIQYF.

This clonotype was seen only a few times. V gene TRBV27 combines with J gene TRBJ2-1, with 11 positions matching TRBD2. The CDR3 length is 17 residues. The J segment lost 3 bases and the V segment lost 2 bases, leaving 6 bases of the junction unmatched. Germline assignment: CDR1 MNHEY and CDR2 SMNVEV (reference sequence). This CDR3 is CASSLLTGTSGYNEQFF. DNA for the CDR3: TGTGCCAGCAGTTTACTCACCGGGACTAGCGGCTACAATGAGCAGTTCTTC.

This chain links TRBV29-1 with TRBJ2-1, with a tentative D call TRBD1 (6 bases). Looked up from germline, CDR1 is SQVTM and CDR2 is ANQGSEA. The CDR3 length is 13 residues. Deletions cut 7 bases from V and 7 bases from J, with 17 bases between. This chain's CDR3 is CSAGPGQNNEQFF. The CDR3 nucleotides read TGCAGCGCTGGCCCAGGACAGAATAATGAGCAGTTCTTC.

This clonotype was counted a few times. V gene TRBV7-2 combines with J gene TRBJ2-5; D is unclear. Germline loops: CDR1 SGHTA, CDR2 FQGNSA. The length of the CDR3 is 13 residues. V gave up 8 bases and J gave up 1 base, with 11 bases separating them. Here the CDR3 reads CASGIPPQETQYF. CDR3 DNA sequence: TGTGCCAGCGGAATACCCCCCCAAGAGACCCAGTACTTC.

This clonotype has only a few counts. CDR3 residues: CASSLDRVSTYEQYF. The CDR3 DNA reads TGTGCCAGCAGCTTAGACAGGGTTTCCACCTACGAGCAGTACTTC. The chain couples TRBV7-2 to TRBJ2-7, with D perhaps matching TRBD1 (6 bases). This CDR3 region has 15 residues. CDR1 is SGHTA, CDR2 FQGNSA, per germline. Trimming left V 1 base short and J 2 bases short, with 12 bases between.

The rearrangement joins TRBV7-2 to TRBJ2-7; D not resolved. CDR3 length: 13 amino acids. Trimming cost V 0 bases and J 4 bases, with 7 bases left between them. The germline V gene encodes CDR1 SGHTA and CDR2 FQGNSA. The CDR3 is CASSLAHSYEQYF. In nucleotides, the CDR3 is TGTGCCAGCAGCTTAGCACACAGTTACGAGCAGTACTTC.

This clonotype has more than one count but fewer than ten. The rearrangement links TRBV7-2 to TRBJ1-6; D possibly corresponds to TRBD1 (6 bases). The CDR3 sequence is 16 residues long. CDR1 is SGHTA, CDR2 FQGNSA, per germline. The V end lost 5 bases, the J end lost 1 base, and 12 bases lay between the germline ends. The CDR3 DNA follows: TGTGCCAGCAGCGCACAGGGTGGATCCTATAATTCACCCCTCCACTTT. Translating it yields CASSAQGGSYNSPLHF.

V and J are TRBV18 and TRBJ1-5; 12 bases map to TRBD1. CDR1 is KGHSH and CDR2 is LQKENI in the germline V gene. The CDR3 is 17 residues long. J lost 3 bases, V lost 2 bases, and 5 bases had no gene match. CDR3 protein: CASSPEGTGGFNQPQHF. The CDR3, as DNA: TGTGCCAGCTCACCAGAAGGGACAGGGGGCTTCAATCAGCCCCAGCATTTT.

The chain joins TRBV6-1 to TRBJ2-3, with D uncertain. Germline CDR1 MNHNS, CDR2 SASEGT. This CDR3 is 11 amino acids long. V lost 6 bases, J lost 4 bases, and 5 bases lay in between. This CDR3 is CASRTADTQYF. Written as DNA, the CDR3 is TGTGCCAGCAGGACCGCAGATACGCAGTATTTT.

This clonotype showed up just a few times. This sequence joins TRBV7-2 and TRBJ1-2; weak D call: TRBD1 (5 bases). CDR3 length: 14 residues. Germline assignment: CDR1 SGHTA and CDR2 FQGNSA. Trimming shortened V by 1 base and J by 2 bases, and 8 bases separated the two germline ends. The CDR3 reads CASSLGQQNYGYTF. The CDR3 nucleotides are TGTGCCAGCAGCTTAGGACAGCAGAACTATGGCTACACCTTC.

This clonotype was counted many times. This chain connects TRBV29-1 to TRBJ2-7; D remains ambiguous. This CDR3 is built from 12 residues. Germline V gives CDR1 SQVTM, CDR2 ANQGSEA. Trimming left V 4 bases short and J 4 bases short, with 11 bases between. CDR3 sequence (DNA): TGCAGCGTTGCGTACGGACCATACGAGCAGTACTTC. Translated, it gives CSVAYGPYEQYF.

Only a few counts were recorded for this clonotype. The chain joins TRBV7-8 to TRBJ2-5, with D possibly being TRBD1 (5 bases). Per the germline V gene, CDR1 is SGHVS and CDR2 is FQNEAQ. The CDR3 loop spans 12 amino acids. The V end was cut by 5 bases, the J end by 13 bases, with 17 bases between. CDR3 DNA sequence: TGTGCCAGCAGCCCTCTCAACCTCCAGGGGTACTTC. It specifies CASSPLNLQGYF.

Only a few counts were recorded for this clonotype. The CDR3 sequence is CASSLRLAGTPTGELFF. DNA of the CDR3: TGTGCCAGCAGTTTAAGGCTAGCGGGGACTCCCACCGGGGAGCTGTTTTTT. The chain joins TRBV12-3 or TRBV12-4 to TRBJ2-2; TRBD2 matches 9 bases. There are 17 residues in the CDR3. J was trimmed by 4 bases and V by 2 bases; bases with no gene match: 8.

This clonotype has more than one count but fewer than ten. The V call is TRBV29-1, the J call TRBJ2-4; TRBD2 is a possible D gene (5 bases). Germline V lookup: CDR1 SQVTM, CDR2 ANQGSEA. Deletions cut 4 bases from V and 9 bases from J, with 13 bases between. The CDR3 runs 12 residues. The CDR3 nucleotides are TGCAGCGTTGGGACTGACTATAGCATTCAGTACTTC. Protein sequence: CSVGTDYSIQYF.

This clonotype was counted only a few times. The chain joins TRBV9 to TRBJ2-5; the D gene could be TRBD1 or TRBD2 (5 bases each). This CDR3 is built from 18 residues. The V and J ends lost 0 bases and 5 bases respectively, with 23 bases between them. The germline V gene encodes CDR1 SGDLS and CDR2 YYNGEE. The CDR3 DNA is TGTGCCAGCAGCGTAGCTCCCACGCAAAACACTAGGGGCGAGACCCAGTACTTC. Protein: CASSVAPTQNTRGETQYF.